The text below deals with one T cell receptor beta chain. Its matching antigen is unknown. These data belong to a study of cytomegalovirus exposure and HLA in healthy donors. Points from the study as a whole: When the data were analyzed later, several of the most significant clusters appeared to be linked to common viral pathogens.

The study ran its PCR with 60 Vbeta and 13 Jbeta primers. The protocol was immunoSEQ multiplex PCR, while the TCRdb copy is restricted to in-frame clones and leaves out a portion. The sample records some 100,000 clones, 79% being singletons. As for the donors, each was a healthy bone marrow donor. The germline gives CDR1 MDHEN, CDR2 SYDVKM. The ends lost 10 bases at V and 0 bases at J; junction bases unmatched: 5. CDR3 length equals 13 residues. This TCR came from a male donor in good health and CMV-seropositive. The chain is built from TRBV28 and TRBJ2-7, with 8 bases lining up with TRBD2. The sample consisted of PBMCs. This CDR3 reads CATGGGSSYEQYF. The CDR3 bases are TGTGCCACGGGGGGGGGCAGCTCCTACGAGCAGTACTTC.